Reported below is one TCR beta chain. J was trimmed by 4 bases and V by 7 bases; bases with no gene match: 7. CDR1 MNHEY and CDR2 SMNVEV come from the germline V gene (reference sequence). The CDR3 has 14 amino acids. The data stem from a study of blood T cell repertoires in COVID-19. Across the study: The United States, Italy and Spain supplied acute and convalescent COVID-19 samples. T cells, B-cell-depleted T cells, or PBMCs supplied cDNA or gDNA.

Using immunoSEQ multiplex PCR, the repertoire was profiled, and TCRdb retains in-frame clones only, with some absent. The repertoire includes about 150,000 clones, less than 90% of them detected once, and about 2.5% sits in the top ten. Material for sequencing was peripheral blood. The chain recombines TRBV27 with TRBJ2-5; 9 bases are a match to TRBD1. This sequence originates from a woman between 65 and 79 years old with acute or convalescent COVID-19. CDR3 amino acids: CASTKQGARETQYF. The CDR3 DNA follows: TGTGCCAGCACCAAACAGGGGGCCAGAGAGACCCAGTACTTC.